These 27 T cell receptor beta chains were sequenced from one sample in a study of blood T cell repertoires in COVID-19. Assay used: immunoSEQ multiplex PCR; TCRdb lists only in-frame clones, some missing. The sample lists around 72,000 clones; roughly 79% were seen once. Sequencing was done on a sample of peripheral blood. The origin of the receptors is a woman aged 70-85 years with acute or convalescent COVID-19.

This clone was picked up a small number of times. The rearrangement joins TRBV5-1 to TRBJ1-1; tentative D call: TRBD1 (5 bases). Germline V lookup: CDR1 SGHRS, CDR2 YFSETQ. V was clipped by 5 bases and J by 1 base, with 6 bases between them. The CDR3 totals 12 residues. CDR3 amino acids: CASRQENTEAFF. In DNA form, the CDR3 reads TGCGCCAGCAGACAGGAGAACACTGAAGCTTTCTTT.

The rearrangement joins TRBV19 to TRBJ1-5, with 7 bases lining up with TRBD1. V shed 4 bases and J 7 bases; nucleotides not matched to a gene: 10. The CDR3 length is 15 residues. In germline, CDR1 is LNHDA, CDR2 SQIVND (reference sequence). For the CDR3, the DNA is TGTGCCAGTAGTACCCAGACAGGGCTGGGACAGCCCCAGCATTTT. It specifies CASSTQTGLGQPQHF. Supplemented by reference TRBV19 and TRBJ1-5, the full variable domain reads DGGITQSPKYLFRKEGQNVTLSCEQNLNHDAMYWYRQDPGQGLRLIYYSQIVNDFQKGDIAEGYSVSREKKESFPLTVTSAQKNPTAFYLCASSTQTGLGQPQHFGDGTRLSIL.

The J gene is TRBJ2-1, the V gene TRBV14, with 8 bases aligning to TRBD1. CDR1 is SGHDN and CDR2 is FVKESK in the germline V gene. V gave up 3 bases and J gave up 1 base; unmatched junction bases: 5. The CDR3 sequence is 16 residues long. CDR3 nucleotide sequence: TGTGCCAGCAGCCAGAGGACAGGGCTTTCCTACAATGAGCAGTTCTTC. Translated, it gives CASSQRTGLSYNEQFF.

In its sample, this clone was seen once. The chain combines TRBV29-1 with TRBJ2-3; D call uncertain. CDR3 size: 13 residues. Trimming stripped 6 bases from V and 2 bases from J, with 12 bases between. Germline-derived CDR1 and CDR2 are SQVTM and ANQGSEA. The CDR3 DNA sequence: TGCAGCGTCGCAGCGTATACCACAGATACGCAGTATTTT. Amino acid sequence: CSVAAYTTDTQYF.

The rearrangement links TRBV5-5 to TRBJ1-2, with 8 positions matching TRBD1. The CDR3 is 15 residues long. Germline V gives CDR1 SGHKS, CDR2 YYEKEE (reference sequence). J was trimmed by 4 bases and V by 3 bases; bases with no gene match: 8. The CDR3 DNA sequence: TGTGCCAGCAGCTCCGGACAGGGCATCGCCTATGGCTACACCTTC. Encoded protein: CASSSGQGIAYGYTF.

CDR3 coding DNA: TGTGCCAGCAGTAACTTAGGGGGGGCTGGGGCCAACGTCCTGACTTTC. Its protein product is CASSNLGGAGANVLTF. V gene TRBV27 combines with J gene TRBJ2-6; tentative D call: TRBD2 (7 bases). The length of the CDR3 is 16 residues. CDR1 is MNHEY and CDR2 is SMNVEV in the germline V gene (reference sequence). Deletions cut 5 bases from V and 2 bases from J, with 13 bases between.

The chain is built from TRBV18 and TRBJ1-4; TRBD1 matches 7 bases. This CDR3 is built from 13 residues. Germline V gene lookup returns CDR1 KGHSH and CDR2 LQKENI. Germline trimming cut 6 bases from V and 7 bases from J; bases unmatched to any gene: 5. The CDR3 DNA sequence: TGTGCCAGCTCGCCAGACAGGGCTGAAAAACTGTTTTTT. Its protein is CASSPDRAEKLFF.

The J gene is TRBJ1-3, the V gene TRBV6-5; a possible D gene is TRBD1 (5 bases). Deletions cut 6 bases from V and 4 bases from J, with 16 bases between. The CDR3 totals 15 residues. CDR1 is MNHEY and CDR2 is SVGAGI in the germline V gene. The CDR3 here is CASSGTAGGGNTIYF. As DNA, the CDR3 is TGTGCCAGCAGCGGGACCGCGGGAGGGGGAAACACCATATATTTT.

This clone was recorded once. The chain uses TRBV5-1 and TRBJ1-6; TRBD1 is a possible D gene (5 bases). CDR1 SGHRS and CDR2 YFSETQ come from the germline V gene. V lost 4 bases and J lost 0, with 11 bases in between. This CDR3 is built from 16 residues. CDR3 nucleotide sequence: TGCGCCAGCAGCGACGGGGGGAGCTCCTATAATTCACCCCTCCACTTT. As protein: CASSDGGSSYNSPLHF. Full variable domain (outside the CDR3, taken from reference TRBV5-1 and TRBJ1-6): KAGVTQTPRYLIKTRGQQVTLSCSPISGHRSVSWYQQTPGQGLQFLFEYFSETQRNKGNFPGRFSGRQFSNSRSEMNVSTLELGDSALYLCASSDGGSSYNSPLHFGNGTRLTVT.

The chain employs TRBV27 and TRBJ2-7; D is unclear. The germline CDR1 and CDR2 sequences are MNHEY and SMNVEV (reference sequence). Trimming removed 5 bases from V and 2 bases from J, with 19 bases in between. The CDR3 has 16 amino acids. CDR3 protein: CASSALLGGSTYEQYF. Here the CDR3 DNA reads TGTGCCAGCAGTGCCCTCCTAGGCGGATCTACCTACGAGCAGTACTTC.

V is TRBV4-2 and J is TRBJ1-2; D unclear. The CDR3 sequence is 15 residues long. Trimming cost V 1 base and J 0 bases, with 9 bases left between them. CDR1 is LGHNA, CDR2 YNFKEQ, per germline. CDR3 loop: CASSQGRGANYGYTF. The CDR3 coding sequence is TGTGCCAGCAGCCAAGGCCGTGGAGCTAACTATGGCTACACCTTC.

CDR3 residues: CASSPVDRGRDTQYF. The CDR3 bases are TGTGCCAGCTCACCAGTCGACAGGGGGCGAGATACGCAGTATTTT. This chain links TRBV18 with TRBJ2-3; 10 bases map to TRBD1. The V gene end was trimmed by 2 bases and the J gene end by 5 bases; junction bases not matched to a gene: 4. Germline lookup yields CDR1 KGHSH and CDR2 LQKENI. The CDR3 sequence is 15 residues long.

The CDR3 is CASMGSLYEKLFF. The DNA of the CDR3 is TGTGCCAGCATGGGCAGCCTTTATGAAAAACTGTTTTTT. The rearrangement joins TRBV7-8 to TRBJ1-4; D gene uncertain. Germline values: CDR1 SGHVS, CDR2 FQNEAQ. Between the trimmed V and J ends, which lost 7 bases and 6 bases, there was a span of 12 bases. The CDR3 contains 13 residues. Combining the CDR3 with reference TRBV7-8 and TRBJ1-4 gives the whole variable domain GAGVSQSPRYKVAKRGQDVALRCDPISGHVSLFWYQQALGQGPEFLTYFQNEAQLDKSGLPSDRFFAERPEGSVSTLKIQRTQQEDSAVYLCASMGSLYEKLFFGSGTQLSVL.

The J gene is TRBJ2-5, the V gene TRBV3-1 (or the pseudogene TRBV3-2), with a weak D call TRBD1 (5 bases). The V gene lost 4 bases and the J gene lost 2 bases, with 11 bases spanning the gap. The length of the CDR3 is 14 residues. In germline, CDR1 is LGHDT, CDR2 YNNKEL (reference sequence). The CDR3: CASSLRQTQETQYF. The CDR3 nucleotides are TGTGCCAGCAGCCTCCGACAGACGCAAGAGACCCAGTACTTC.

The J gene is TRBJ2-1, the V gene TRBV5-5; D possibly corresponds to TRBD2 (6 bases). Deletions cut 6 bases from V and 6 bases from J, with 19 bases between. This CDR3 comprises 15 residues. In germline, CDR1 is SGHKS, CDR2 YYEKEE (reference sequence). The CDR3 loop is CASTGATSGGNEQFF. The DNA for the CDR3 is TGTGCCAGCACCGGGGCAACCTCCGGGGGCAATGAGCAGTTCTTC. The variable domain in full, completed from reference TRBV5-5 and TRBJ2-1, reads DAGVTQSPTHLIKTRGQQVTLRCSPISGHKSVSWYQQVLGQGPQFIFQYYEKEERGRGNFPDRFSARQFPNYSSELNVNALLLGDSALYLCASTGATSGGNEQFFGPGTRLTVL.

The chain carries TRBV7-9 and TRBJ2-1; 14 nucleotides agree with TRBD2. V shed 5 bases and J 6 bases; nucleotides not matched to a gene: 12. Germline values: CDR1 SEHNR, CDR2 FQNEAQ (reference sequence). The CDR3 totals 18 residues. The CDR3 is CASSPPGLAGATSNEQFF. The CDR3 bases are TGTGCCAGCAGCCCACCGGGACTAGCGGGAGCTACATCCAATGAGCAGTTCTTC.

The chain has TRBV11-3 and TRBJ2-7, with D possibly being TRBD1 (6 bases). This CDR3 contains 13 residues. V was clipped by 3 bases and J by 4 bases, with 10 bases between them. Germline assignment: CDR1 SGHNT and CDR2 YENEEA. The CDR3 here is CASSFGQIYEQYF. CDR3 DNA: TGTGCCAGCAGCTTCGGACAGATTTACGAGCAGTACTTC.

The rearrangement joins TRBV28 to TRBJ1-5, with 7 bases aligning to TRBD1. Germline V gene sequence: CDR1 MDHEN, CDR2 SYDVKM. The CDR3 loop spans 13 amino acids. V dropped 5 bases and J dropped 11; count of bases not matched to a gene: 9. The CDR3 region has the DNA TGTGCCAGCAGTACACCCGGGACAGAGGCCCAGCATTTT. Translation: CASSTPGTEAQHF.

The CDR3 region is CASSPLGAYSPLHF. As DNA, the CDR3 is TGTGCCAGCAGCCCCCTAGGGGCTTATTCACCCCTCCACTTT. The chain uses TRBV5-4 and TRBJ1-6; perhaps TRBD1 as D (5 bases). V was cut by 4 bases and J by 8 bases, with 13 bases left in between. From germline, CDR1 is SGHNT and CDR2 YYREEE (reference sequence). The CDR3 spans 14 residues.

This clone was picked up one time. This rearrangement joins TRBV28 to TRBJ1-3; D not resolved. The CDR3 length is 15 residues. Looked up from germline, CDR1 is MDHEN and CDR2 is SYDVKM. With 3 bases removed from V and 0 bases from J, the gap between germline ends came to 9 bases. Here the CDR3 DNA reads TGTGCCAGCAGTTTTGGAGGGAGCTCTGGAAACACCATATATTTT. Translation: CASSFGGSSGNTIYF.

The chain couples TRBV6-5 to TRBJ2-5; a possible D gene is TRBD2 (6 bases). Germline CDR1 is MNHEY and CDR2 is SVGAGI. V shed 6 bases and J shed 1 base, with 12 bases lying between them. The CDR3 is 14 amino acids. The CDR3 sequence: CASRVAAFQETQYF. In nucleotides, the CDR3 is TGTGCCAGCAGAGTAGCGGCTTTCCAAGAGACCCAGTACTTC.

The chain combines TRBV6-2 or TRBV6-3 with TRBJ2-7; 11 bases match TRBD2. Germline V gene sequence: CDR1 MNHEY, CDR2 SVGEGT. After removal of 2 bases from V and 0 bases from J, the junction contained 6 bases not matched to a gene. This CDR3 contains 17 residues. The CDR3 DNA is TGTGCCAGCAGTTACCCGACTAGCGGGGATACCTCCTACGAGCAGTACTTC. Translation: CASSYPTSGDTSYEQYF.

J is TRBJ1-6 and V is TRBV11-2, with no clear D. The CDR3 contains 14 residues. Germline V lookup: CDR1 SGHAT, CDR2 FQNNGV. Deletions cut 5 bases from V and 5 bases from J, with 10 bases between. CDR3 in amino acids: CASSQNSDNSPLHF. For the CDR3, the DNA is TGTGCCAGCAGCCAAAACAGTGATAATTCACCCCTCCACTTT.

This rearrangement joins TRBV29-1 to TRBJ2-7; TRBD1 is a possible D gene (6 bases). The CDR3 totals 14 residues. Germline V gives CDR1 SQVTM, CDR2 ANQGSEA. The ends were cut back, 2 bases at V and 4 bases at J, with 15 bases in the middle. The CDR3 region is CSVEMQGPTYEQYF. CDR3 in DNA: TGCAGCGTTGAAATGCAGGGGCCGACGTACGAGCAGTACTTC.

The rearrangement links TRBV10-2 to TRBJ2-7; the match to TRBD2 covers 11 bases. CDR3 length: 14 residues. Germline assignment: CDR1 WSHSY and CDR2 SAAADI. With 6 bases clipped from V and 6 bases from J, the junction kept 7 bases outside the gene matches. CDR3 region: CASRDLAGGSEQYF. For the CDR3, the DNA is TGCGCCAGCAGGGATCTAGCGGGAGGCTCCGAGCAGTACTTC.

This rearrangement joins TRBV5-1 to TRBJ2-5, with 7 positions matching TRBD2. This CDR3 has 14 amino acids. Germline assignment: CDR1 SGHRS and CDR2 YFSETQ. V dropped 3 bases and J dropped 5; count of bases not matched to a gene: 7. Here the CDR3 reads CASSSSGIGETQYF. CDR3 coding DNA: TGCGCCAGCAGCTCCAGCGGGATTGGGGAGACCCAGTACTTC.

This clone was seen a single time. This chain joins TRBV18 and TRBJ1-3, with a weak D call TRBD1 (6 bases). The germline CDR1 and CDR2 sequences are KGHSH and LQKENI. The CDR3 has 14 amino acids. V gave up 4 bases and J gave up 5 bases, with 12 bases separating them. The CDR3 is CASSLDRNRNTIYF. The CDR3 bases are TGTGCCAGCTCACTCGACAGGAATCGAAACACCATATATTTT.